Listed below are T cell receptor beta chains from one sample, sequenced in a study of T-cell reconstitution after alpha-beta-depleted transplantation in children. TCRdb re-called the PCR reads through MiXCR, storing one row per CDR3 protein. This repertoire shows about 200,000 distinct CDR3 sequences, about 6% found once; its top ten account for under 6%. The sequenced sample was PBMCs, obtained before TCRalphabeta/CD19-depleted stem cell transplant. Source of these receptors: a girl less than two years old with combined immunodeficiency, due to receive a stem cell transplant. CDR3s include the opening cysteine and the closing phenylalanine or tryptophan. Fields, in order: CDR3 protein, CDR3 DNA, clone size, V gene, D gene, J gene. A D gene is named only where the DNA matches it firmly. The size entry is marked missing in some rows and otherwise reads once, few, many or a size class.

CAFCLGQGAIYEQFF	TGTGCCTTCTGCTTGGGACAGGGGGCTATCTATGAGCAGTTCTTC	once	TRBV3-1	TRBD1	TRBJ2-1
CSVDPLTGGYNEQFF	TGCAGCGTTGACCCCCTCACAGGGGGCTACAATGAGCAGTTCTTC	many	TRBV29-1	TRBD1	TRBJ2-1
CASSWGQGDYEQYF	TGTGCCAGCAGTTGGGGACAGGGGGACTACGAGCAGTACTTC	few	TRBV6-5	TRBD1	TRBJ2-7
CASRDPWGYEQYF	TGTGCCAGCAGGGACCCGTGGGGCTACGAGCAGTACTTC	many	TRBV6-1	NA	TRBJ2-7
CASSFLGVREQYF	TGTGCCAGCAGTTTCCTTGGAGTTCGCGAGCAGTACTTC	many	TRBV12-3/TRBV12-4	NA	TRBJ2-7
CASSTPFIRGRNDYGYTF	TGTGCCAGCAGTACCCCTTTCATAAGGGGGCGAAATGACTATGGCTACACCTTC	few	TRBV28	TRBD1	TRBJ1-2
CSASFLAGGETQYF	TGCAGTGCTAGTTTTCTAGCGGGAGGAGAGACCCAGTACTTC	many	TRBV20-1	TRBD2	TRBJ2-5
CASSRVRNRGRGTGELFF	TGTGCCAGTAGTCGCGTCAGAAACAGGGGTAGGGGCACCGGGGAGCTGTTTTTT	few	TRBV19	TRBD1	TRBJ2-2
CASSSAGTRNNQPQHF	TGTGCCAGCAGTTCTGCAGGTACCCGGAACAATCAGCCCCAGCATTTT	NA	TRBV6-2/TRBV6-3	NA	TRBJ1-5
CASSSDREMDNEQFF	TGTGCCAGCAGCTCGGACAGGGAGATGGACAATGAGCAGTTCTTC	NA	TRBV5-6	TRBD1	TRBJ2-1
CSASRGAYEQYF	TGCAGTGCTTCTCGGGGGGCTTATGAGCAGTACTTC	NA	TRBV20-1	NA	TRBJ2-7
CSVEFAEHRNEQFF	TGCAGCGTTGAATTTGCAGAACATCGTAATGAGCAGTTCTTC	many	TRBV29-1	NA	TRBJ2-1
CASSPYFGASPRETQYF	TGTGCCAGCAGTCCCTATTTCGGGGCTAGCCCGCGGGAGACCCAGTACTTC	NA	TRBV7-8	NA	TRBJ2-5
CSVTTGGEGYTF	TGCAGCGTTACCACAGGGGGCGAAGGCTACACCTTC	many	TRBV29-1	TRBD1	TRBJ1-2
CASSLGSELSSYEQYF	TGTGCCAGCAGTTTGGGAAGCGAGTTAAGCTCCTACGAGCAGTACTTC	NA	TRBV6-5	NA	TRBJ2-7
CASSFRNHLGDTQYF	TGTGCCAGCAGCTTCCGGAACCATCTAGGAGATACGCAGTATTTT	many	TRBV5-6	NA	TRBJ2-3
CASSLSGVEQFF	TGTGCCAGCAGCCTGTCCGGGGTTGAGCAGTTCTTC	many	TRBV7-3	NA	TRBJ2-1
CASSLQGANEKLFF	TGTGCCAGCAGTTTACAGGGGGCTAATGAAAAACTGTTTTTT	many	TRBV12-3/TRBV12-4	TRBD1	TRBJ1-4